This is a list of T cell receptor beta chains from one sample in a study of cytomegalovirus exposure and HLA in healthy donors. Here immunoSEQ multiplex PCR was the method, and the copy in TCRdb shows in-frame clones only, minus some. The sample has 120,000 to 150,000 clones. The sequenced sample was PBMCs. These receptors all come from a woman between 45 and 60 years old in good health and CMV-seronegative. Both conserved end residues are part of each CDR3. Fields, in order: V gene, J gene, D gene, CDR3 protein, CDR3 DNA. D genes are given only for firm matches.

>TRBV18|TRBJ1-1|.
CASSPIIAEAFF
TGTGCCAGCTCACCAATAATTGCTGAAGCTTTCTTT
>TRBV7-7|TRBJ2-3|TRBD2
CASSPTSGGDTQYF
TGTGCTAGCAGCCCGACTAGCGGGGGGGATACGCAGTATTTT
>TRBV7-2|TRBJ2-1|.
CASSGQGHEQFF
TGTGCCAGCAGCGGGCAGGGCCATGAGCAGTTCTTC
>TRBV6-4|TRBJ1-5|.
CASSEHRAQPQHF
TGTGCCAGCAGTGAGCACAGGGCCCAGCCCCAGCATTTT
>TRBV4-2|TRBJ1-3|.
CASSQAPGGEGNTIYF
TGTGCCAGCAGCCAAGCCCCGGGGGGCGAGGGAAACACCATATATTTT
>TRBV5-1|TRBJ2-2|TRBD2
CASSLSGGGRASTGELFF
TGCGCCAGCAGCTTGTCTGGGGGCGGGAGGGCCTCGACCGGGGAGCTGTTTTTT
>TRBV7-2|TRBJ2-3|TRBD2
CASSLAQWGRGGITDTQYF
TGTGCCAGCAGCTTAGCCCAGTGGGGGCGGGGGGGCATAACAGATACGCAGTATTTT
>TRBV6-1|TRBJ2-7|TRBD1
CASSAGQAPVEQYF
TGTGCCAGCAGTGCGGGACAGGCCCCTGTGGAGCAGTACTTC
>TRBV7-9|TRBJ2-1|.
CASSLAGGPDEQFF
TGTGCCAGCAGCTTAGCCGGGGGGCCGGATGAGCAGTTCTTC
>TRBV7-2|TRBJ2-5|TRBD1
CASSLATARGIETQYF
TGTGCCAGCAGCTTAGCCACAGCCAGGGGGATTGAGACCCAGTACTTC
>TRBV29-1|TRBJ1-5|.
CSVEGHDGQPQHF
TGCAGCGTTGAGGGGCATGACGGACAGCCCCAGCATTTT
>TRBV9|TRBJ2-1|TRBD2
CASSVLAGGTYNEQFF
TGTGCCAGCAGCGTATTGGCGGGAGGTACCTACAATGAGCAGTTCTTC
>TRBV19|TRBJ1-1|TRBD1
CASTKRDRGNTEAFF
TGTGCCAGTACCAAAAGGGACAGGGGGAACACTGAAGCTTTCTTT
>TRBV6-1|TRBJ1-5|TRBD1
CASSEADRGLSNQPQHF
TGTGCCAGCAGTGAAGCGGACAGGGGTCTTAGCAATCAGCCCCAGCATTTT
>TRBV5-1|TRBJ2-7|.
CASSVYGSSSYEQYF
TGCGCCAGCAGCGTGTACGGGTCTAGCTCCTACGAGCAGTACTTC
>TRBV18|TRBJ2-7|.
CASSPTNREQYF
TGTGCCAGCTCACCCACGAATCGGGAGCAGTACTTC
>TRBV5-1|TRBJ2-5|TRBD2
CASSSPLAGEETQYF
TGCGCCAGCAGCTCCCCCCTAGCGGGGGAGGAGACCCAGTACTTC
>TRBV30|TRBJ1-1|.
CAWSAGKGSAFF
TGTGCCTGGAGTGCAGGGAAGGGCTCGGCTTTCTTT
>TRBV18|TRBJ1-6|TRBD1
CASSPTGGYSPLHF
TGTGCCAGCTCACCCACAGGGGGTTATTCACCCCTCCACTTT
>TRBV6-1|TRBJ2-3|TRBD1
CACQQGARRTQYF
TGTGCCTGCCAACAGGGGGCTAGAAGGACGCAGTATTTT
>TRBV5-1|TRBJ2-4|.
CASSLGQGGRNIQYF
TGCGCCAGCAGCTTGGGTCAGGGAGGTAGGAACATTCAGTACTTC
>TRBV28|TRBJ2-5|.
CASSPRGEPGETQYF
TGTGCCAGCAGTCCCCGCGGGGAACCGGGAGAGACCCAGTACTTC
>TRBV9|TRBJ2-7|.
CASSVADRPYEQYF
TGTGCCAGCAGCGTAGCTGACAGACCCTACGAGCAGTACTTC
>TRBV11-3|TRBJ1-1|.
CASSLGRGNTEAFF
TGTGCCAGCAGCTTAGGTAGGGGGAACACTGAAGCTTTCTTT
>TRBV28|TRBJ2-7|TRBD2
CASTTGASGNSYEQYF
TGTGCCAGCACCACCGGGGCTAGCGGAAACTCCTACGAGCAGTACTTC
>TRBV2|TRBJ2-1|.
CASADWEEQFF
TGTGCCAGCGCGGATTGGGAGGAGCAGTTCTTC
>TRBV4-3|TRBJ1-1|.
CASSQDPAGENTEAFF
TGCGCCAGCAGCCAAGATCCGGCAGGGGAGAACACTGAAGCTTTCTTT
>TRBV5-1|TRBJ2-3|TRBD2
CASNSLAGGPTDTQYF
TGCGCCAGCAACTCTCTAGCGGGGGGGCCAACAGATACGCAGTATTTT